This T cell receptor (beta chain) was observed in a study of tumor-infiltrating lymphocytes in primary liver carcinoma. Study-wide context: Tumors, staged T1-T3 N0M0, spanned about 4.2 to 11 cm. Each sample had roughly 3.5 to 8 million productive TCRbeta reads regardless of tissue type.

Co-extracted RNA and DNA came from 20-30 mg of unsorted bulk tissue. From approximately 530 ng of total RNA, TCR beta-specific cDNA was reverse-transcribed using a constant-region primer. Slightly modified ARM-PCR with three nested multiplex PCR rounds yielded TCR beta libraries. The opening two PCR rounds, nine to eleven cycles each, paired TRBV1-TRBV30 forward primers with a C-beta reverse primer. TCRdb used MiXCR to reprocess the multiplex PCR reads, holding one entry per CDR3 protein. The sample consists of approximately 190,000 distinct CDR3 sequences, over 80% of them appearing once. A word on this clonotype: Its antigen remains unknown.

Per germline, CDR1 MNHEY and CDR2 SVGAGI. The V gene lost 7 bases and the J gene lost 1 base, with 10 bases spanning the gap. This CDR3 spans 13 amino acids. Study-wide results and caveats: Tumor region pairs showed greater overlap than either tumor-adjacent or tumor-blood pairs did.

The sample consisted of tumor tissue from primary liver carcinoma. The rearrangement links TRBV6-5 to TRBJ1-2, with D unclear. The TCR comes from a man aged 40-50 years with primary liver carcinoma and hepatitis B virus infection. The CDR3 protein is CASMTGINYGYTF. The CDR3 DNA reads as TGTGCCAGCATGACGGGGATTAACTATGGCTACACCTTC.